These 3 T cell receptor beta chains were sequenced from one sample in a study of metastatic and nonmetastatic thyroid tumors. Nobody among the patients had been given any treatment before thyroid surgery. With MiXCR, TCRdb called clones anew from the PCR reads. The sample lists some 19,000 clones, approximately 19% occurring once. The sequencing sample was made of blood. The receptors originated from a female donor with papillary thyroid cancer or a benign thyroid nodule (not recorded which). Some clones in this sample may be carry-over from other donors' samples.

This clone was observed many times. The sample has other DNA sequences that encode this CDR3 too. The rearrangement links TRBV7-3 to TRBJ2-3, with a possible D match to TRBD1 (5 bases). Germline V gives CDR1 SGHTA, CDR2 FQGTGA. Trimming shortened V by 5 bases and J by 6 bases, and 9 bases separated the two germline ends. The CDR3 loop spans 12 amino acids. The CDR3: CASSQSGDTQYF. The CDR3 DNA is TGTGCCAGCAGCCAATCAGGGGATACGCAGTATTTT.

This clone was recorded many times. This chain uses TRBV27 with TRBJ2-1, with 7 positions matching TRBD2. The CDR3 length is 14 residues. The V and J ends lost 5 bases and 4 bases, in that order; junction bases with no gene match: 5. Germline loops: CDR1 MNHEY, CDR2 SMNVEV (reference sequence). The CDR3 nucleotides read TGTGCCAGCAGTCAAAGGGAGGGATACAATGAGCAGTTCTTC. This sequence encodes CASSQREGYNEQFF.

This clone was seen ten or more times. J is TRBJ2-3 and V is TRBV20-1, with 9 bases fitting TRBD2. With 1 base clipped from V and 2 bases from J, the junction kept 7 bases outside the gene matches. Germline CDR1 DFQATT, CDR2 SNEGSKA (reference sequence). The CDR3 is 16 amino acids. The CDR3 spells CSARGLTSGYTDTQYF. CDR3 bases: TGCAGTGCTAGAGGCCTTACTAGCGGGTACACAGATACGCAGTATTTT.